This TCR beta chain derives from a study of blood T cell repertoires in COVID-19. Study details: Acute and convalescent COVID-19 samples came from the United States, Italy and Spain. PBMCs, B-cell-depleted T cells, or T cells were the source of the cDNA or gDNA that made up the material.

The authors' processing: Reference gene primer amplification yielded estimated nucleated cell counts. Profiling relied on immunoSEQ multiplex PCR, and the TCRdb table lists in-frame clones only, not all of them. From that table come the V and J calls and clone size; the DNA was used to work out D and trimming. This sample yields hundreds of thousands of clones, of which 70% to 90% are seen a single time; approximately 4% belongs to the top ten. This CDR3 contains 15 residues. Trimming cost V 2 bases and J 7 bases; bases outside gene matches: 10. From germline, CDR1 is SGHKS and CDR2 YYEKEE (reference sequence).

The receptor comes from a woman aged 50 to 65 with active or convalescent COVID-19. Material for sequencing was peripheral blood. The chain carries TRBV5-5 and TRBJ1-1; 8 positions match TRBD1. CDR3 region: CASSLQAGGRNEAFF. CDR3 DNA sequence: TGTGCCAGCAGCTTACAAGCAGGGGGCCGGAATGAAGCTTTCTTT.